One sample yielded the 24 T cell receptor beta chains listed below, sequenced in a study of T-cell reconstitution after alpha-beta-depleted transplantation in children. Researchers prepared the TCRbeta library using unique molecular identifiers, the study reports. A single record per CDR3 protein comes from TCRdb applying MiXCR to the PCR reads. The repertoire includes about 580,000 distinct CDR3 sequences, 25% to 30% of them detected once, and approximately 39% sits in the top ten. The sequencing used PBMCs, collected before TCRalphabeta/CD19-depleted stem cell transplant. The receptor set was obtained from a boy younger than two with Wiskott-Aldrich syndrome, due to receive a stem cell transplant.

The chain carries TRBV2 and TRBJ2-3, with a tentative D call TRBD2 (5 bases). V shed 6 bases and J shed 1 base, with 14 bases lying between them. CDR1 is SNHLY, CDR2 FYNNEI, per germline. The CDR3 runs to 15 residues. The CDR3, as DNA: TGTGCCAGCAGGAAGGACTTGCTCGGCACAGATACGCAGTATTTT. Translation: CASRKDLLGTDTQYF.

The chain has TRBV5-4 and TRBJ2-2; D possibly corresponds to TRBD2 (6 bases). The CDR3 spans 18 residues. Between the trimmed V and J ends, which lost 0 bases and 0 bases, there was a span of 15 bases. Germline-derived CDR1 and CDR2 are SGHNT and YYREEE (reference sequence). As DNA, the CDR3 is TGTGCCAGCAGCTTGGAACTAGCAGCCTTGACGAACACCGGGGAGCTGTTTTTT. Protein product: CASSLELAALTNTGELFF.

This clonotype has a handful of counts. CDR3 sequence: CASRLVPNTEAFF. Here the CDR3 DNA reads TGTGCCAGCAGGTTAGTACCGAACACTGAAGCTTTCTTT. V gene TRBV19 combines with J gene TRBJ1-1; no clear D. The CDR3 runs to 13 residues. Trimming took off 9 bases at V and 1 base at J, with 12 bases between the two ends. Germline CDR1 is LNHDA and CDR2 is SQIVND (reference sequence).

This chain uses TRBV27 with TRBJ2-7, with 8 nucleotides matching TRBD2. V was clipped by 2 bases and J by 2 bases; unmatched bases: 2. The CDR3 is made up of 14 amino acids. CDR1 is MNHEY and CDR2 is SMNVEV in the germline V gene (reference sequence). CDR3 DNA sequence: TGTGCCAGCAGTTTACAGCGGGAGACCTACGAGCAGTACTTC. Protein product: CASSLQRETYEQYF.

The rearrangement uses TRBV5-1 and TRBJ2-2; no firm D call. Germline assignment: CDR1 SGHRS and CDR2 YFSETQ. V dropped 2 bases and J dropped 4 bases, with 21 bases sitting between them. The CDR3 has 18 amino acids. Written as DNA, the CDR3 is TGCGCCAGCAGCTTACTGTCCACTAAGTCCTGGGTCACCGGGGAGCTGTTTTTT. Translated, it gives CASSLLSTKSWVTGELFF.

The V call is TRBV2, the J call TRBJ2-1; D remains ambiguous. The length of the CDR3 is 15 residues. In germline, CDR1 is SNHLY, CDR2 FYNNEI. The V end lost 8 bases, the J end lost 0 bases, and 14 bases lay between the germline ends. CDR3 sequence (DNA): TGTGCCAGCGTCGAGGCGGTAGGCTCCTACAATGAGCAGTTCTTC. It is translated as CASVEAVGSYNEQFF.

This clonotype was recorded a few times. The rearrangement links TRBV5-1 to TRBJ2-5, with D hard to call. V was pared by 7 bases and J by 2 bases, with 12 bases between. This CDR3 region has 13 residues. Germline assignment: CDR1 SGHRS and CDR2 YFSETQ. This chain's CDR3 is CASSRVEQETQYF. The CDR3 DNA reads as TGCGCCAGCTCCCGGGTCGAGCAAGAGACCCAGTACTTC. Together with reference TRBV5-1 and TRBJ2-5, the CDR3 gives the full variable domain: KAGVTQTPRYLIKTRGQQVTLSCSPISGHRSVSWYQQTPGQGLQFLFEYFSETQRNKGNFPGRFSGRQFSNSRSEMNVSTLELGDSALYLCASSRVEQETQYFGPGTRLLVL.

CDR3 sequence (DNA): TGCGCCAGCAGCGGGGGAGGTTTCAGAACTGAAGCTTTCTTT. It codes for CASSGGGFRTEAFF. The chain carries TRBV5-1 and TRBJ1-1; D possibly corresponds to TRBD1 (5 bases). Between the trimmed V and J ends, which lost 4 bases and 5 bases, there was a span of 15 bases. This CDR3 spans 14 amino acids. The germline gives CDR1 SGHRS, CDR2 YFSETQ.

The chain carries TRBV27 and TRBJ2-7; D unresolved. The ends were cut back, 0 bases at V and 7 bases at J, with 16 bases in the middle. The CDR3 totals 15 residues. CDR1 and CDR2 from the germline V gene are MNHEY and SMNVEV (reference sequence). DNA of the CDR3: TGTGCCAGCAGTTTATCATGGGGTAATGGCTGGGAGCAGTACTTC. Its protein product is CASSLSWGNGWEQYF.

Concerning this clonotype itself: A much larger clone lies a single base off, so this may be a read error. The chain carries TRBV9 and TRBJ2-1; TRBD2 matches at 8 bases. This CDR3 is built from 12 residues. The ends lost 0 bases at V and 12 bases at J; junction bases unmatched: 2. Per germline, CDR1 SGDLS and CDR2 YYNGEE. CDR3 nucleotide sequence: TGTGCCAGCAGCGTAGAGGCGGGAGGGCAGTTCTTC. Amino acid sequence: CASSVEAGGQFF.

This clonotype came up a few times. The V call is TRBV10-3, the J call TRBJ2-3; 12 bases agree with TRBD2. CDR3 length: 14 amino acids. The J segment lost 2 bases and the V segment lost 7 bases, leaving 1 base of the junction unmatched. The germline V gene encodes CDR1 ENHRY and CDR2 SYGVKD. CDR3 DNA: TGTGCCATCACTAGCGGGAGGGACACAGATACGCAGTATTTT. It is translated as CAITSGRDTDTQYF.

The V call is TRBV7-9, the J call TRBJ2-2; D possibly corresponds to TRBD2 (5 bases). V was trimmed by 3 bases and J by 4 bases, leaving 12 bases between them. Germline assignment: CDR1 SEHNR and CDR2 FQNEAQ (reference sequence). The CDR3 spans 15 residues. The CDR3 nucleotides read TGTGCCAGCAGCTTGACAAGCCGGGGCACCGGGGAGCTGTTTTTT. Translated, it gives CASSLTSRGTGELFF.

The table lists this clonotype with a few counts. The chain uses TRBV5-1 and TRBJ2-7, with D perhaps matching TRBD1 or TRBD2 (5 bases each). Germline V gene sequence: CDR1 SGHRS, CDR2 YFSETQ. The CDR3 runs 15 residues. V was cut by 2 bases and J by 2 bases, with 14 bases left in between. The CDR3 is CASSFTGQDTYEQYF. In nucleotides, the CDR3 is TGCGCCAGCAGCTTTACGGGGCAGGATACCTACGAGCAGTACTTC.

The V call is TRBV16, the J call TRBJ2-4; D not certain. Germline CDR1 KGHSY, CDR2 FQNENV. This CDR3 comprises 16 residues. V dropped 4 bases and J dropped 3 bases, with 16 bases sitting between them. The CDR3 bases are TGTGCCAGCAGCCTGGTGGGCCAACTCCTCAAAAACATTCAGTACTTC. Its translation: CASSLVGQLLKNIQYF.

This clonotype was seen a few times. The chain is built from TRBV18 and TRBJ2-5, with D possibly matching TRBD2 (5 bases). The V end lost 2 bases, the J end lost 8 bases, and 9 bases lay between the germline ends. Germline V CDR1 and CDR2: KGHSH, LQKENI. The CDR3 runs to 12 residues. The CDR3 is CASSPIPGTQYF. The DNA for the CDR3 is TGTGCCAGCTCACCAATTCCGGGAACCCAGTACTTC.

This clonotype appeared a few times. The chain recombines TRBV9 with TRBJ2-2; 10 positions match TRBD2. This CDR3 comprises 15 residues. The J segment lost 5 bases and the V segment lost 5 bases, leaving 6 bases of the junction unmatched. CDR1 is SGDLS and CDR2 is YYNGEE in the germline V gene. Here the CDR3 reads CASSRGLAMTGELFF. Here the CDR3 DNA reads TGTGCCAGCAGTAGGGGACTAGCGATGACCGGGGAGCTGTTTTTT.

The rearrangement links TRBV16 to TRBJ1-5; no clear D gene. This CDR3 has 13 amino acids. With 4 bases removed from V and 7 bases from J, the gap between germline ends came to 11 bases. The V gene's germline CDR1 is KGHSY and CDR2 FQNENV. This CDR3 is CASSPFLGQPQHF. CDR3 in DNA: TGTGCCAGCAGCCCATTCCTCGGGCAGCCCCAGCATTTT.

Only a few counts were recorded for this clonotype. This chain uses TRBV27 with TRBJ2-3; 9 nucleotides line up with TRBD2. Losses at the gene ends were 3 bases for V and 2 bases for J; bases not matched to a gene: 6. This CDR3 contains 16 residues. Germline lookup yields CDR1 MNHEY and CDR2 SMNVEV (reference sequence). CDR3 in DNA: TGTGCCAGCAGTTTCGGTAGCGGGAGCCTCACAGATACGCAGTATTTT. Protein: CASSFGSGSLTDTQYF.

This clonotype turned up a few times. The chain joins TRBV6-5 to TRBJ2-3; D may match TRBD1 or TRBD2 (5 bases each). CDR1 MNHEY and CDR2 SVGAGI come from the germline V gene. V lost 2 bases to trimming and J lost 5 bases, with 17 bases between them. The CDR3 runs 16 residues. The CDR3 protein is CASSYGGSVSQDTQYF. The DNA of the CDR3 is TGTGCCAGCAGTTACGGGGGTAGCGTTTCCCAAGATACGCAGTATTTT.

The rearrangement uses TRBV29-1 and TRBJ2-3, with TRBD1 identical over 7 bases. Losses at the gene ends were 8 bases for V and 7 bases for J; bases not matched to a gene: 9. CDR1 SQVTM and CDR2 ANQGSEA come from the germline V gene. The CDR3 is 12 residues long. In DNA form, the CDR3 reads TGCAGCTCTGGGGACAGCCAATATACGCAGTATTTT. Amino acid sequence: CSSGDSQYTQYF.

The rearrangement links TRBV27 to TRBJ2-7; possibly TRBD1 for D (5 bases). CDR1 is MNHEY, CDR2 SMNVEV, per germline (reference sequence). The CDR3 is 15 residues long. The ends were cut back, 6 bases at V and 3 bases at J, with 18 bases in the middle. CDR3 nucleotides: TGTGCCAGCAGAGGACCAGGACAAACCTTCTACGAGCAGTACTTC. Amino acid sequence: CASRGPGQTFYEQYF.

This chain connects TRBV28 to TRBJ1-4, with D hard to call. V was clipped by 7 bases and J by 0 bases, with 9 bases between them. Per the germline V gene, CDR1 is MDHEN and CDR2 is SYDVKM. This CDR3 contains 14 residues. CDR3 DNA: TGTGCCAGCACCTCCGCTGCAACTAATGAAAAACTGTTTTTT. It is translated as CASTSAATNEKLFF.

This clonotype was counted a few times. The rearrangement uses TRBV11-2 and TRBJ1-1; 7 bases align to TRBD1. The CDR3 totals 18 residues. V dropped 5 bases and J dropped 6; count of bases not matched to a gene: 21. Germline CDR1 and CDR2: SGHAT and FQNNGV. CDR3 coding DNA: TGTGCCAGCAGCGAACTCAGGGGGAACCGCATCATTGTCGCTGAAGCTTTCTTT. It specifies CASSELRGNRIIVAEAFF.

This clonotype was counted between two and nine times. The rearrangement joins TRBV29-1 to TRBJ2-5; D might be TRBD1 (6 bases). The CDR3 has 13 residues. V dropped 6 bases and J dropped 7 bases, with 18 bases sitting between them. Germline V gives CDR1 SQVTM, CDR2 ANQGSEA. The CDR3 sequence: CSVSLRGAGTQYF. In nucleotides, the CDR3 is TGCAGCGTGAGCCTCAGGGGCGCGGGGACCCAGTACTTC.